The 20 T cell receptor beta chains presented below share a single source sample, sequenced in a study of T cell changes during pregnancy in multiple sclerosis. Libraries were prepared by immunoSEQ multiplex PCR; TCRdb keeps only in-frame clonotypes and omits some of them. This sample carries about 30,000 clones, 85% to 95% of them seen once, and the ten largest clones take 0.4% to 0.55%. The source material was CD4+ T cells from peripheral blood mononuclear cells, sampled after pregnancy. These receptors originate from a female donor with multiple sclerosis, enrolled in a pregnancy study.

Details on this clone: Germline is not matched at one junction end, which may reflect a read error. The genes are TRBV4-3 and TRBJ2-1, with D maybe TRBD2 (5 bases). In germline, CDR1 is LGHNA, CDR2 YSLEER. CDR3 length equals 16 residues. The CDR3 reads CASSEERLNSYNEQFF. CDR3 in DNA: TGCGCCAGCAGCGAAGAGAGACTAAACTCTTACAATGAGCAGTTCTTC.

The chain has TRBV10-1 and TRBJ1-4; 9 nucleotides align to TRBD1. This CDR3 contains 17 residues. Germline lookup yields CDR1 WNHNN and CDR2 SYGVQD (reference sequence). V lost 4 bases to trimming and J lost 4 bases; unmatched junction nucleotides: 10. CDR3 DNA sequence: TGCGCCAGCAGTGGGGACAGGGTCCTAAGGTTTAATGAAAAACTGTTTTTT. The encoded protein is CASSGDRVLRFNEKLFF.

The chain is built from TRBV5-1 and TRBJ2-7, with 11 bases fitting TRBD1. Germline V gives CDR1 SGHRS, CDR2 YFSETQ. V was clipped by 3 bases and J by 2 bases; unmatched bases: 10. This CDR3 spans 17 amino acids. CDR3 protein: CASSSKSGTGGPYEQYF. CDR3 bases: TGCGCCAGCAGCTCAAAATCCGGGACAGGGGGTCCCTACGAGCAGTACTTC.

This chain links TRBV7-2 with TRBJ2-5; D is possibly TRBD1 (6 bases). V lost 5 bases and J 1 base, leaving 14 bases between the germline ends. Germline V CDR1 and CDR2: SGHTA, FQGNSA. The CDR3 contains 15 residues. The CDR3 nucleotides read TGTGCCAGCAGCCTAAGAGGGACACCCCAAGAGACCCAGTACTTC. Translation: CASSLRGTPQETQYF.

The chain couples TRBV19 to TRBJ2-5; the D gene is possibly TRBD2 (5 bases). Trimming left V 7 bases short and J 2 bases short, with 11 bases between. CDR1 is LNHDA and CDR2 is SQIVND in the germline V gene (reference sequence). The CDR3 extends over 13 amino acids. As DNA, the CDR3 is TGTGCCAGTACGGGAAGGGTGCAAGAGACCCAGTACTTC. It yields the protein CASTGRVQETQYF.

The chain links TRBV7-2 to TRBJ1-1, with unresolved D. Trimming took 2 bases from V and 3 from J, leaving 25 bases between them. Germline CDR1 is SGHTA and CDR2 is FQGNSA. The length of the CDR3 is 19 residues. CDR3 amino acids: CASSLLTPRLRKSDTEAFF. Written as DNA, the CDR3 is TGTGCCAGCAGCTTACTCACCCCACGTCTCCGTAAGTCGGACACTGAAGCTTTCTTT. The whole variable domain, remainder taken from reference TRBV7-2 and TRBJ1-1, is GAGVSQSPSNKVTEKGKDVELRCDPISGHTALYWYRQSLGQGLEFLIYFQGNSAPDKSGLPSDRFSAERTGGSVSTLTIQRTQQEDSAVYLCASSLLTPRLRKSDTEAFFGQGTRLTVV.

CDR3 protein: CASSGLAGGPTLSEQYF. Written as DNA, the CDR3 is TGTGCCAGCAGTGGGTTAGCGGGAGGGCCTACATTAAGCGAGCAGTACTTC. The chain is built from TRBV2 and TRBJ2-7, with TRBD2 identical over 11 bases. Germline CDR1 is SNHLY and CDR2 is FYNNEI. V was clipped by 4 bases and J by 6 bases; unmatched bases: 14. This CDR3 contains 17 residues. Complete variable domain (other parts from reference TRBV2 and TRBJ2-7): EPEVTQTPSHQVTQMGQEVILRCVPISNHLYFYWYRQILGQKVEFLVSFYNNEISEKSEIFDDQFSVERPDGSNFTLKIRSTKLEDSAMYFCASSGLAGGPTLSEQYFGPGTRLTVT.

V gene TRBV9 combines with J gene TRBJ2-3, with a tentative D call TRBD1 (6 bases). The ends were cut back, 7 bases at V and 2 bases at J, with 14 bases in the middle. Germline V gene lookup returns CDR1 SGDLS and CDR2 YYNGEE. The CDR3 sequence is 14 residues long. The CDR3 DNA reads TGTGCCAGCGGGACGACAGGAAACACAGATACGCAGTATTTT. It specifies CASGTTGNTDTQYF.

The V call is TRBV18, the J call TRBJ2-3, with D tentatively TRBD2 (5 bases). V lost 6 bases and J 2 bases, leaving 15 bases between the germline ends. Looked up from germline, CDR1 is KGHSH and CDR2 is LQKENI. There are 15 residues in the CDR3. The CDR3: CASSPSGKDTDTQYF. CDR3 nucleotide sequence: TGTGCCAGCTCCCCCTCGGGGAAGGACACAGATACGCAGTATTTT.

The J gene is TRBJ2-5, the V gene TRBV6-6, with D hard to call. This CDR3 contains 12 residues. Trimming pared 4 bases from V and 6 bases from J, leaving 9 bases between. The germline V gene has CDR1 MNHNY and CDR2 SVGAGI (reference sequence). This CDR3 is CASSSERKTQYF. The CDR3 DNA reads as TGTGCCAGCAGTTCGGAGCGAAAGACCCAGTACTTC.

The V and J genes are TRBV7-2 and TRBJ2-7, with 8 bases lining up with TRBD1. V lost 1 base to trimming and J lost 2 bases; unmatched junction nucleotides: 4. The V gene's germline CDR1 is SGHTA and CDR2 FQGNSA. The CDR3 sequence is 15 residues long. Here the CDR3 reads CASSLETGDPYEQYF. The DNA of the CDR3 is TGTGCCAGCAGCTTAGAGACAGGGGACCCCTACGAGCAGTACTTC.

The genes are TRBV5-8 and TRBJ2-1; 7 nucleotides match TRBD2. Germline-derived CDR1 and CDR2 are SGHTS and YDEGEE. The CDR3 is 14 residues long. V was clipped by 4 bases and J by 4 bases; unmatched bases: 5. This CDR3 reads CASSPRGEYNEQFF. As DNA, the CDR3 is TGTGCCAGCAGCCCACGGGGGGAGTACAATGAGCAGTTCTTC.

The genes are TRBV27 and TRBJ1-4, with 7 bases that match TRBD1. Germline CDR1 is MNHEY and CDR2 is SMNVEV (reference sequence). Trimming cost V 4 bases and J 5 bases; bases outside gene matches: 4. This CDR3 is built from 14 residues. The CDR3 reads CASSYRGPNEKLFF. In DNA, the CDR3 is TGTGCCAGCAGTTACAGGGGACCCAATGAAAAACTGTTTTTT.

The CDR3 bases are TGTGCCATCAGCTCCGGTGATGCCTACGAGCAGTACTTC. Translating gives CAISSGDAYEQYF. This chain links TRBV10-3 with TRBJ2-7; D unclear. CDR3 size: 13 residues. Germline V gene sequence: CDR1 ENHRY, CDR2 SYGVKD. V shed 6 bases and J shed 2 bases, with 11 bases lying between them.

This chain joins TRBV10-3 and TRBJ1-2, with 9 nucleotides matching TRBD1. Unmatched junction bases numbered 4, after V lost 0 bases and J lost 8 bases. Germline CDR1 reads ENHRY; CDR2 reads SYGVKD. This CDR3 contains 14 residues. The CDR3: CAISESGQGWGYTF. In DNA, the CDR3 is TGTGCCATCAGTGAGTCGGGACAGGGTTGGGGCTACACCTTC.

This clone occurred once. This chain connects TRBV11-2 to TRBJ1-6, with D uncertain. The CDR3 is made up of 15 amino acids. V dropped 0 bases and J dropped 10 bases, with 13 bases sitting between them. Germline V CDR1 and CDR2: SGHAT, FQNNGV. Here the CDR3 DNA reads TGTGCCAGCAGCTTAGAGTCCGGGGAAGGCTCACCCCTCCACTTT. Translation gives CASSLESGEGSPLHF. The full variable domain, in which reference TRBV11-2 and TRBJ1-6 provide the parts outside the CDR3, is EAGVAQSPRYKIIEKRQSVAFWCNPISGHATLYWYQQILGQGPKLLIQFQNNGVVDDSQLPKDRFSAERLKGVDSTLKIQPAKLEDSAVYLCASSLESGEGSPLHFGNGTRLTVT.

This chain uses TRBV9 with TRBJ2-1, with 9 bases lining up with TRBD2. In germline, CDR1 is SGDLS, CDR2 YYNGEE. The length of the CDR3 is 16 residues. Germline trimming cut 0 bases from V and 8 bases from J; bases unmatched to any gene: 9. The CDR3 DNA reads TGTGCCAGCAGCGTAGGGGTTAGCGGGAGCGGAGATGAGCAGTTCTTC. This translates into CASSVGVSGSGDEQFF.

The rearrangement joins TRBV6-1 to TRBJ1-1; TRBD1 agrees at 8 bases. Trimming cost V 6 bases and J 4 bases; bases outside gene matches: 7. Germline lookup yields CDR1 MNHNS and CDR2 SASEGT. The CDR3 extends over 14 amino acids. In DNA form, the CDR3 reads TGTGCCAGCAGGACGACAGGGGAAGCCACTGAAGCTTTCTTT. It is translated as CASRTTGEATEAFF.

As DNA, the CDR3 is TGCGCCAGCAGCTTGATGGCCTATGCGGACAGGGGCGATGAGCAGTTCTTC. Residues: CASSLMAYADRGDEQFF. V usage is TRBV5-1 and J usage is TRBJ2-1; 9 bases are a match to TRBD1. Germline-derived CDR1 and CDR2 are SGHRS and YFSETQ. The CDR3 length is 17 residues. J lost 8 bases, V lost 1 base, and 13 bases had no gene match.

The chain carries TRBV5-1 and TRBJ1-2, with D perhaps matching TRBD1 (6 bases). The CDR3 contains 14 residues. The germline V gene has CDR1 SGHRS and CDR2 YFSETQ. Between the trimmed V and J ends, which lost 4 bases and 3 bases, there was a span of 13 bases. CDR3 residues: CASSQGTSYYGYTF. In nucleotides, the CDR3 is TGCGCCAGCAGCCAGGGGACGTCGTACTATGGCTACACCTTC.